The T cell receptor (beta chain) under discussion was sequenced for a study of cytomegalovirus exposure and HLA in healthy donors (dated by TCRdb to about 2017). Context from the whole study: In an earlier analysis of roughly 500 of the donors, roughly 300 Gb of sequence data and about 110 million unique TCR beta sequences from approximately 180 million T cells were reported. An early release that covered about 640 HLA-typed donors contained about 290 gigabases of sequencing data and around 85 million unique TCR sequences. The genetic ancestry cluster associated with self-reported Caucasian donors included over 80% of the roughly 380 genotyped donors. The study aimed to test whether cataloging public T cell receptors could reveal signatures of past pathogen exposure. The study used immunosequencing to profile the T cell repertoires of several hundred subjects and linked those repertoires to cytomegalovirus serostatus. A separate validation cohort of 100 to 150 different subjects was used in addition to the 666-subject first cohort. The study combined high-throughput TCR immunosequencing, statistical association of individual TCRs with disease status, and machine learning to predict cytomegalovirus infection status. A later analysis re-examined previously published TCR beta repertoires from roughly 720 donors and added high-resolution HLA genotyping to investigate patterns of TCR occurrence. Rather than drawing on any new phenotypic data, the later analysis identified candidate immune exposures from TCR beta sequences and the way those sequences occurred across donors. An earlier analysis of 587 of the donors used high-throughput TCR beta sequencing to judge whether each TCR beta V gene segment behaved as functional or pseudogenic. Donor age, sex, ethnicity and CMV serostatus were collected together with the repertoire data. A later genetic analysis took genome-wide SNP genotypes for about 65% of the 666 donors and used that subset as a discovery cohort. All discovery cohort repertoires had been generated using a single sequencing platform. HLA typing included class I and class II loci at four-digit resolution. The number of typed donors differed by locus: about 620-630 for A, B, C, DRB1 and DQB1; 500 to 550 for DQA1; 606 for DPA1; and 400 to 480 for DPB1. Because of strong linkage in the cohort, five DR-DQ haplotypes were treated as single units for association and clustering. Among 300 to 450 genotyped donors of the cohort, an average of approximately 240,000 unique TCR beta nucleotide sequences were sequenced per donor, roughly 18% of them non-productive. Overall study outcomes, separate from this receptor: A cluster of highly shared sequence variants was judged likely to represent a technical artifact of the sequencing pipeline. A later analysis found that TCR association rates varied across HLA loci, with DRB1 alleles showing the most associated TCRs and HLA-C alleles the fewest. Assigning TCR associations to individual alleles was difficult when HLA alleles, especially DR and DQ, strongly co-occurred. In a later analysis, more than 15,000 TCR beta sequences were associated with specific HLA alleles at a false discovery rate of 0.05. In this cohort, only TCR beta chains were sequenced, and detectable features were limited by the absence of alpha or paired-chain data. In a later genetic analysis, a missense DCLRE1C variant was associated with V-gene and J-gene trimming of TCR beta chains, and the association was replicated in an independent cohort. Correlated functional status among segregating V segments might reflect linkage disequilibrium, but an unknown experimental factor could not be ruled out. Roughly uniform sequencing depth across donors was assumed in presence/absence analyses, although this assumption may not hold. Across donors, most TCR sequences were observed very rarely, whereas some public TCRs were present in many individuals. Immune exposure information for the cohort was limited to CMV serostatus. A further reported finding was that TCR beta sequences accurately predicted the HLA-A and HLA-B alleles for most subjects in the first cohort. Three of the identified cytomegalovirus-associated TCR beta chains were confirmed in vitro to be specific for cytomegalovirus antigens. In an earlier analysis of fewer than 750 of the donors, most TCR beta V segments were observed in productive rearrangements about 90% or about 30% of the time, broadly matching IMGT annotations. In a later analysis, most CMV-associated TCR beta chains were found to appear HLA-restricted, with HLA associations seemingly driven largely by CMV exposure. Compared with equally common non-associated chains, HLA-associated TCR beta chains in a later analysis were more clonally expanded and had lower generation probabilities. The 87-base-pair reads could not distinguish some IMGT-functional V segments, including TRBV6-2 and TRBV6-3, so those segments were excluded. Several of the top co-occurrence clusters appeared to be linked to parvovirus B19, influenza, CMV and Epstein-Barr virus, according to a later analysis. A later genetic analysis reported fewer N-insertions in productive TCRs among donors in an Asian-associated ancestry cluster than the roughly 700-donor mean. The study listed approximately 150 TCR beta chains as associated with cytomegalovirus. HLA typing was unavailable for some donors at each locus, so association tests used only the typed subset. The classifier was reported to diagnose cytomegalovirus status with high specificity and sensitivity in both the original and validation cohorts. Because counts were too low, 15 to 20 rarely observed V segments, including chromosome 9 orphons, were left out of the earlier analysis of approximately 500 of the donors. The authors suggested that the approach could potentially be extended to other disease states and immunological phenotypes.

A remark on this clone: Its antigen is still unknown. Base qualities are not recorded, but no much larger clone differs from it by a single base.

The CDR3 spans 14 residues, from the cysteine through the phenylalanine. Here the CDR3 DNA is all that survives: 42 bases in frame from base 1. V gives up 3 bases and J gives up 9 bases, and the segment between their germline ends measures 15 bases. In the germline V gene (reference sequence), CDR1 corresponds to MNHEY and CDR2 to SMNVEV. The cohort consisted of some 670 healthy bone marrow donors. All cohort members were sampled while nominally healthy, although unrecorded immune exposures were likely present. The donor tested CMV seronegative and was one of the 352 seronegative cohort members. A peripheral blood sample was collected from each donor, and TCR beta sequencing was performed on peripheral blood mononuclear cells. Genomic DNA was extracted from the blood cell samples with the Qiagen DNeasy Blood Extraction Kit. Library construction relied on the immunoSEQ multiplex PCR assay. A mixture of 60 forward primers for TCR Vbeta segments and 13 reverse primers for TCR Jbeta segments was used in the multiplex PCR. The CDR3 region of rearranged TCR beta genes was amplified from genomic DNA by a multiplex PCR assay. On the Illumina HiSeq System, the amplified TCR beta libraries were sequenced as 87-base-pair reads. The source study handled its data this way. A later analysis tallied around 82 million unique TCR beta chains across the roughly 610 repertoires, and approximately 12 million of those chains were shared by two or more donors. Raw reads were error-corrected and collapsed into unique sequences by a nearest-neighbor algorithm in which closely related sequences were merged to remove PCR and sequencing errors. V, D and J gene segments were assigned by aligning CDR3 sequences to IMGT reference sequences. Each retained sequence needed at least a six-nucleotide match to both a V gene segment and a J gene segment. A rearrangement counted as productive if the CDR3 had no stop codons and remained in frame with V and J, and every other rearrangement counted as non-productive. Following IMGT convention, CDR3 was defined as the stretch from the second conserved V-encoded cysteine to the conserved J-encoded phenylalanine. Sequences without an unambiguous match to a single V gene segment were excluded from the earlier analysis of about 600 of the donors. In an earlier analysis of approximately 560 of the donors, a V segment was called functional when productive rearrangements were above 56.7%, and segregating when the standard deviation between donors exceeded 5%. A statistical classification framework was built to diagnose cytomegalovirus status from the catalog of TCR beta chain sequences. V and J gene assignment, in a later analysis, came from comparing TCR nucleotide sequences with IMGT/GENE-DB human TR gene sequences. A later analysis assigned CDR3 sequences and most-parsimonious VDJ recombination scenarios with the TCRdist pipeline. A later analysis defined each TCR beta chain by its CDR3 amino acid sequence plus V-gene family, and excluded reads lacking a unique V-gene family. To address suspected cross-contamination and a sequencing artifact, a later analysis removed roughly 640 highly shared, low-generation-probability nucleotide sequences. In a later analysis, a clonal expansion index for each public chain was calculated from normalized within-repertoire ranks of inferred template counts. A later analysis computed generation probabilities with a VDJ recombination model fitted to out-of-frame rearrangements, and checked the results against IGoR. A later analysis scored TCR-TCR, TCR-HLA and TCR-CMV co-occurrence with hypergeometric tests, applying a repertoire-size bias correction to TCR pairs. A later analysis estimated false discovery rates by permuting HLA or CMV assignments 20 times. In a later analysis, co-occurring TCRs were grouped using DBSCAN, and TCRdist sequence similarity was added for clustering within HLA-allele-positive subsets. For co-occurrence clustering, repertoires with fewer than 30,000 or more than 120,000 public chains were excluded, along with roughly five repertoires with anomalous nucleotide sharing. TCRdb took over this immuneACCESS table, retaining in-frame rearrangements with V and J assigned. Such tables are incomplete; in checked studies, under half of the missing clones stem from an unresolved V gene, and the remainder is unexplained. V, J and clone size were drawn from that table, and D and trimming were deduced from the DNA. The sample profile shows about 98,000 clones; about 81% of them were found once. The top ten clonotypes cover roughly 1.5% of the sample.

This chain joins TRBV27 to TRBJ2-1; tentative D gene TRBD1, with 5 bases matching. This clonotype originated in a man aged 35 to 55 in good health and CMV-seronegative. Sequenced input: PBMCs. CDR3 sequence: CASSFQGSRLEQFF. Read as DNA, the sequence is TGTGCCAGCAGTTTTCAGGGCAGTAGGCTTGAGCAGTTCTTC.